This TCR beta chain was retrieved from a study of cytomegalovirus exposure and HLA in healthy donors. V was trimmed by 4 bases and J by 0 bases, leaving 16 bases between them. Germline lookup yields CDR1 SGDLS and CDR2 YYNGEE. This CDR3 contains 16 residues. PCR was performed using 60 Vbeta and 13 Jbeta primers. TCRdb's table, derived via immunoSEQ multiplex PCR, lists solely in-frame clones and lacks some. The sample holds approximately 120,000 clones, 83% seen once. The sequenced sample was PBMCs. The TCR comes from a man younger than 30 in good health and CMV-seropositive. The J gene is TRBJ1-1, the V gene TRBV9; D might be TRBD1 (6 bases). CDR3: CASSRGGREMNTEAFF. The DNA for the CDR3 is TGTGCCAGCAGCCGAGGGGGGAGGGAGATGAACACTGAAGCTTTCTTT.